The 7 T cell receptor beta chains given below trace back to one sample, sequenced in a study of cytomegalovirus exposure and HLA in healthy donors. Amplification used 60 Vbeta primers and 13 Jbeta primers. Only in-frame clones appear in the TCRdb table, and some are missing; sequencing was by immunoSEQ multiplex PCR. The table lists approximately 150,000 clones, more than 60% of them singletons. The sample was PBMCs. These receptors originate from a male donor in good health and CMV-seronegative.

The gene calls are TRBV19 and TRBJ1-5; D is possibly TRBD1 (5 bases). V dropped 3 bases and J dropped 6 bases, with 24 bases sitting between them. The CDR3 has 18 residues. Germline V gene data show CDR1 as LNHDA and CDR2 as SQIVND (reference sequence). CDR3 region: CASSIGSGQVKASQPQHF. The CDR3 nucleotides read TGTGCCAGTAGTATTGGCTCCGGACAAGTAAAGGCTAGTCAGCCCCAGCATTTT.

V and J are TRBV27 and TRBJ2-2, with 7 bases that match TRBD2. The CDR3 runs 16 residues. CDR1 is MNHEY and CDR2 is SMNVEV in the germline V gene (reference sequence). V trimming: 3 bases; J trimming: 3 bases; junction bases outside the gene matches: 7. The CDR3 DNA reads as TGTGCCAGCAGTTTGACAGCGGGGTTGCACACCGGGGAGCTGTTTTTT. Amino acids: CASSLTAGLHTGELFF.

This clone was detected only a few times. The chain carries TRBV11-2 and TRBJ2-1; tentatively, D is TRBD1 (5 bases). Germline V CDR1 and CDR2: SGHAT, FQNNGV. The length of the CDR3 is 16 residues. Trimming took 5 bases from V and 3 from J, leaving 17 bases between them. CDR3 protein: CASSTTWGGRYNEQFF. The CDR3 DNA reads as TGTGCCAGCAGCACCACGTGGGGCGGTCGCTACAATGAGCAGTTCTTC.

This chain connects TRBV7-6 to TRBJ1-1; a weak D match, TRBD1 (5 bases). V shed 1 base and J shed 5 bases, with 11 bases lying between them. CDR1 is SGHVS, CDR2 FNYEAQ, per germline. The CDR3 is 14 residues long. The CDR3 reads CASSLVGGATEAFF. The DNA of the CDR3 is TGTGCCAGCAGCTTAGTTGGAGGGGCGACTGAAGCTTTCTTT.

The chain is built from TRBV7-3 and TRBJ1-1, with D uncertain. Germline CDR1 reads SGHTA; CDR2 reads FQGTGA. Trimming took off 1 base at V and 1 base at J, with 4 bases between the two ends. CDR3 size: 13 residues. The CDR3 DNA reads TGTGCCAGCAGCTTAATGGCGAACACTGAAGCTTTCTTT. This gives the protein CASSLMANTEAFF.

The chain recombines TRBV7-9 with TRBJ1-1, with a tentative D call TRBD1 (5 bases). Trimming removed 5 bases from V and 2 bases from J, with 6 bases in between. The CDR3 extends over 12 amino acids. Germline V gives CDR1 SEHNR, CDR2 FQNEAQ (reference sequence). CDR3 bases: TGTGCCAGCAGCCAGGGTAACACTGAAGCTTTCTTT. Translated: CASSQGNTEAFF.

The rearrangement links TRBV5-6 to TRBJ1-6, with 10 bases aligning to TRBD1. The CDR3 sequence is 16 residues long. Losses at the gene ends were 4 bases for V and 7 bases for J; bases not matched to a gene: 8. The germline gives CDR1 SGHDT, CDR2 YYEEEE. Here the CDR3 DNA reads TGTGCCAGCAGCAAAAGACAGGGGGCAGGAAATTCACCCCTCCACTTT. It encodes CASSKRQGAGNSPLHF.